This T cell receptor (beta chain) originates from a study of shared clonotypes between healthy human individuals. V lost 3 bases and J lost 7, with 15 bases in between. The CDR3 contains 15 residues. Germline V gene lookup returns CDR1 MNHEY and CDR2 SMNVEV (reference sequence). Evenly divided among several immunoSEQ plates was the genomic DNA of each subset. Produced via immunoSEQ multiplex PCR; TCRdb's table is partial and in-frame only. Among 1.6 million or so clones listed, 95% to 97% were seen once. Donors comprised only Caucasian adults living in Nashville, Tennessee. General study findings and limits: Shared clonotypes across all four donors exceeded non-shared ones in generation probability.

Note on this clone: What it binds is unknown.

This receptor was taken from a man younger than 45 in good health. Material: naive CD4+ T cells sorted from blood. Subset defined: CD45RA+ positively selected. This chain connects TRBV27 to TRBJ1-4; D unresolved. CDR3 sequence (DNA): TGTGCCAGCAGTTTCAACGCGGCGGCGGCTGAAAAACTGTTTTTT. As protein: CASSFNAAAAEKLFF. Full variable domain (outside the CDR3, taken from reference TRBV27 and TRBJ1-4): EAQVTQNPRYLITVTGKKLTVTCSQNMNHEYMSWYRQDPGLGLRQIYYSMNVEVTDKGDVPEGYKVSRKEKRNFPLILESPSPNQTSLYFCASSFNAAAAEKLFFGSGTQLSVL.